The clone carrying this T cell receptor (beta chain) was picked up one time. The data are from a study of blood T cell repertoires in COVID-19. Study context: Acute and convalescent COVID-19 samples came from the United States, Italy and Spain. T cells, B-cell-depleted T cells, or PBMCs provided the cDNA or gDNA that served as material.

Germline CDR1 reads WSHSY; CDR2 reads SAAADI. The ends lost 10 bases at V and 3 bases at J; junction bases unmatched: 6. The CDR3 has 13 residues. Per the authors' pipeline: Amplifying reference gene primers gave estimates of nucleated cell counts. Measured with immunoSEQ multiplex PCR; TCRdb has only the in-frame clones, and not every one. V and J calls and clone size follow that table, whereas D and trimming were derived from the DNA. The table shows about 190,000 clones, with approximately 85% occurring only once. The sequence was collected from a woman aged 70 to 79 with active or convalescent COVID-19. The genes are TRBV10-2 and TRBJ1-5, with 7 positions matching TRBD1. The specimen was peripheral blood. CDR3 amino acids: CATADRVNQPQHF. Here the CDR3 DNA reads TGCGCCACCGCCGACAGGGTCAATCAGCCCCAGCATTTT.